This T cell receptor beta chain derives from a study of T cell responses to AZD1222 COVID-19 vaccine. TCRdb keeps only in-frame clones here, not all; method: immunoSEQ multiplex PCR. The table shows about 120,000 clones, with roughly 85% occurring only once. Trimming removed 3 bases from V and 5 bases from J, with 3 bases in between. Germline CDR1 is SGHRS and CDR2 is YFSETQ. The CDR3 totals 12 residues. This clone has a single count. Its antigen is not known. The study, taken as a whole, reports: Among the donors, most were white British and more were female, and clonal diversity was possibly underestimated. Baseline serostatus was positive in only five to seven AZD1222 recipients. The study found vaccine-associated CD4 TCRs spanning spike, dominant at 160-218 and 743-854. Close to half of all spike-specific TCRs reportedly target regions of the variants that are unmutated.

The source material was peripheral blood, sampled on day 0 of AZD1222 vaccination. The V gene is TRBV5-1, the J gene TRBJ1-6; D ambiguous. This sequence was found in an adult in good health. DNA for the CDR3: TGCGCCAGCAGCTCTAATAATTCACCCCTCCACTTT. This gives the protein CASSSNNSPLHF.